This T cell receptor beta chain was obtained from a study of cytomegalovirus exposure and HLA in healthy donors. The PCR contained 60 Vbeta and 13 Jbeta primers. Produced via immunoSEQ multiplex PCR; TCRdb's table is partial and in-frame only. Among a few hundred thousand clones, 65% to 90% were seen once, and the ten largest hold approximately 1.5%. Trimming removed 3 bases at V and 2 bases at J, with 14 bases between. Germline V lookup: CDR1 SEHNR, CDR2 FQNEAQ (reference sequence). The CDR3 is 15 residues long. The specimen was PBMCs. This receptor was obtained from a girl aged 10-17 years in good health and CMV-seronegative. J is TRBJ2-7 and V is TRBV7-9, with D hard to call. The CDR3 here is CASSLMNGGAYEQYF. CDR3 nucleotide sequence: TGTGCCAGCAGCTTGATGAACGGCGGAGCCTACGAGCAGTACTTC.